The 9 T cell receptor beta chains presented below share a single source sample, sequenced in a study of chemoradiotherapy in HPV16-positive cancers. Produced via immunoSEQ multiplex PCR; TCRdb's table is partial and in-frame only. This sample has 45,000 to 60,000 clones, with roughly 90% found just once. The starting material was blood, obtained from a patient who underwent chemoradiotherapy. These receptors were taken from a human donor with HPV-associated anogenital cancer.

The CDR3 coding sequence is TGCAGCGTTTTCGCAGCGGACAGCCTACCACCGAGCACTGAAGCTTTCTTT. Translating gives CSVFAADSLPPSTEAFF. This chain connects TRBV29-1 to TRBJ1-1; a weak D match, TRBD1 (6 bases). V dropped 5 bases and J dropped 4 bases, with 26 bases sitting between them. The CDR3 contains 17 residues. Germline V lookup: CDR1 SQVTM, CDR2 ANQGSEA.

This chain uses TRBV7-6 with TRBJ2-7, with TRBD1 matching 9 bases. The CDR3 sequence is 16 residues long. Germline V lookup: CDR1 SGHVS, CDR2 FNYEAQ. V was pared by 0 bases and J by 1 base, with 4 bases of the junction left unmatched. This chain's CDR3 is CASSLAGTGRSYEQYF. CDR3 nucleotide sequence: TGTGCCAGCAGCTTAGCCGGGACAGGGAGGTCCTACGAGCAGTACTTC. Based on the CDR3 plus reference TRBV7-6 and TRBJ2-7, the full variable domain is GAGVSQSPRYKVTKRGQDVALRCDPISGHVSLYWYRQALGQGPEFLTYFNYEAQQDKSGLPNDRFSAERPEGSISTLTIQRTEQRDSAMYRCASSLAGTGRSYEQYFGPGTRLTVT.

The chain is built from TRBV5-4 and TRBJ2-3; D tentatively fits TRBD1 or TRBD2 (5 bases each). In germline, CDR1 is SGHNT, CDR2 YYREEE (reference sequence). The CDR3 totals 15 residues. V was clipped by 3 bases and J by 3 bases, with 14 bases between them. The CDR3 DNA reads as TGTGCCAGCAGCTCGCCAGGGAGCTCGACAGATACGCAGTATTTT. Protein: CASSSPGSSTDTQYF.

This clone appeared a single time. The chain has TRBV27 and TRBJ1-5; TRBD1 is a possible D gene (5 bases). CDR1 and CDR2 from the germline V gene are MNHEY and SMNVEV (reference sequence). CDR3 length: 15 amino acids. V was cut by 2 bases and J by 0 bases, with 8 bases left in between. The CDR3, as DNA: TGTGCCAGCAGTTTAGAAGGGACTAGCAATCAGCCCCAGCATTTT. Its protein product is CASSLEGTSNQPQHF.

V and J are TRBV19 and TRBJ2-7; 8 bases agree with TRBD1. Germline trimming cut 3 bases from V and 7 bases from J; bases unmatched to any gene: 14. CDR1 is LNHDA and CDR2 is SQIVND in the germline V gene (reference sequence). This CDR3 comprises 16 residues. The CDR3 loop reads CASSILTGQGILEQYF. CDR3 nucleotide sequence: TGTGCCAGTAGTATTCTTACAGGACAGGGTATATTGGAGCAGTACTTC.

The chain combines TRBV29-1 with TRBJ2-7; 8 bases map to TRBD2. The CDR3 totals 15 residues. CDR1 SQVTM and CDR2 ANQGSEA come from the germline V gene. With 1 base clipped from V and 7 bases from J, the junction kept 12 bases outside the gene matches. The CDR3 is CSVEGRAGGPSEQYF. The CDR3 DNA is TGCAGCGTTGAAGGGAGGGCGGGGGGCCCAAGTGAGCAGTACTTC.

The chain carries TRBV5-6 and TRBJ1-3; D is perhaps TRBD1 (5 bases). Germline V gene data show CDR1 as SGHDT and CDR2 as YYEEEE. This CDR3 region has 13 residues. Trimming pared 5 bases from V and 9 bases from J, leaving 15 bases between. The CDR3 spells CASSQAQGGTIYF. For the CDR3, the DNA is TGTGCCAGCAGTCAAGCTCAGGGCGGCACCATATATTTT.

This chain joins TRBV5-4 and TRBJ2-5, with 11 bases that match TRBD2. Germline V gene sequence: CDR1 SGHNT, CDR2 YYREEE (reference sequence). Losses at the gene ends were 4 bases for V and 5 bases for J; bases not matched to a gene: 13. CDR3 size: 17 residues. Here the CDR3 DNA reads TGTGCCAGCAGCCGCCTTAGCGGGAGGGCAATCCAGGAGACCCAGTACTTC. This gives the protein CASSRLSGRAIQETQYF.

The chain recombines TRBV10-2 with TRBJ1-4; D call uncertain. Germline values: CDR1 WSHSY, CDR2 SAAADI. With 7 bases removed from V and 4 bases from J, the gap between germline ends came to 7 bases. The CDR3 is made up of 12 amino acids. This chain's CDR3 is CASTHLNEKLFF. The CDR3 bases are TGCGCCAGCACCCATCTTAATGAAAAACTGTTTTTT.